The 16 T cell receptor beta chains reported below all come from one sample, sequenced in a study of cytomegalovirus exposure and HLA in healthy donors. With 60 Vbeta and 13 Jbeta primers, the PCR was carried out. Only in-frame clones appear in the TCRdb table, and some are missing; sequencing was by immunoSEQ multiplex PCR. The sample shows 95,000 to 100,000 clones, 76% of them seen only once. Sequences were obtained from PBMCs. Receptor source: a man aged 35 to 55 in good health and CMV-seronegative.

This chain connects TRBV7-2 to TRBJ1-2; 7 bases align to TRBD1. The ends lost 3 bases at V and 8 bases at J; junction bases unmatched: 12. The germline CDR1 and CDR2 sequences are SGHTA and FQGNSA. The CDR3 runs 15 residues. CDR3 sequence (DNA): TGTGCCAGCAGCTTGTCCGGACAGGTCTTGAGGGGCTACACCTTC. This translates into CASSLSGQVLRGYTF. The full variable domain, in which reference TRBV7-2 and TRBJ1-2 provide the parts outside the CDR3, is GAGVSQSPSNKVTEKGKDVELRCDPISGHTALYWYRQSLGQGLEFLIYFQGNSAPDKSGLPSDRFSAERTGGSVSTLTIQRTQQEDSAVYLCASSLSGQVLRGYTFGSGTRLTVV.

This clone has more than one count but fewer than ten. The chain links TRBV18 to TRBJ1-1; TRBD1 agrees at 7 bases. Germline CDR1 reads KGHSH; CDR2 reads LQKENI. The J segment lost 1 base and the V segment lost 4 bases, leaving 3 bases of the junction unmatched. The CDR3 sequence is 14 residues long. The CDR3 bases are TGTGCCAGCTCACTCGGGACAGCGAACACTGAAGCTTTCTTT. It specifies CASSLGTANTEAFF.

This sequence joins TRBV5-1 and TRBJ1-2, with D unclear. This CDR3 is built from 15 residues. Looked up from germline, CDR1 is SGHRS and CDR2 is YFSETQ. Trimming took off 0 bases at V and 7 bases at J, with 16 bases between the two ends. In DNA, the CDR3 is TGCGCCAGCAGCTTGGGGGAGGAGGTAATGAGTGGCTACACCTTC. Translated, it gives CASSLGEEVMSGYTF.

The chain has TRBV6-1 and TRBJ2-3, with D perhaps TRBD1 (6 bases). Trimming cost V 11 bases and J 0 bases, with 12 bases left between them. Germline CDR1 is MNHNS and CDR2 is SASEGT. CDR3 length: 13 residues. The CDR3 DNA reads as TGTGCCGGACAGACAGTTAGCACAGATACGCAGTATTTT. Translation: CAGQTVSTDTQYF.

Here the CDR3 reads CASSSGYSETQYF. DNA for the CDR3: TGTGCCAGCAGCTCAGGGTATTCAGAGACCCAGTACTTC. The chain has TRBV5-4 and TRBJ2-5; perhaps TRBD1 as D (5 bases). V dropped 3 bases and J dropped 4 bases, with 10 bases sitting between them. The CDR3 spans 13 residues. CDR1 is SGHNT and CDR2 is YYREEE in the germline V gene (reference sequence).

The V call is TRBV6-1, the J call TRBJ2-5; the match to TRBD1 covers 8 bases. The CDR3 has 15 residues. Germline V gene data show CDR1 as MNHNS and CDR2 as SASEGT. V gave up 6 bases and J gave up 1 base; unmatched junction bases: 7. The CDR3 bases are TGTGCCAGCAGCGACCTAACAGGGGGCCAAGAGACCCAGTACTTC. Protein product: CASSDLTGGQETQYF.

The chain recombines TRBV21-1 with TRBJ1-2; TRBD1, the table's D call, was not compared with the DNA. TRBV21-1 is deemed a pseudogene. The CDR3 runs 14 residues. The CDR3 DNA follows: TGTGCCAGCAGCAAAGGGGCAGGGGGCGATGGCTACACCTTC. It specifies CASSKGAGGDGYTF.

The J gene is TRBJ2-2, the V gene TRBV5-1; TRBD2 aligns across 11 bases. The V and J ends lost 2 bases and 3 bases, in that order; junction bases with no gene match: 3. There are 16 residues in the CDR3. From germline, CDR1 is SGHRS and CDR2 YFSETQ. Here the CDR3 DNA reads TGCGCCAGCAGCTTACTAGCGGGGGACGACACCGGGGAGCTGTTTTTT. Its protein is CASSLLAGDDTGELFF.

The chain is built from TRBV30 and TRBJ2-1, with 12 positions matching TRBD2. V dropped 0 bases and J dropped 5; count of bases not matched to a gene: 8. The length of the CDR3 is 17 residues. The germline V gene has CDR1 GTSNPN and CDR2 SVGIG (reference sequence). This CDR3 is CAWSVYLAGGPDNEQFF. The CDR3 nucleotides read TGTGCCTGGAGTGTATATCTAGCGGGGGGGCCCGACAATGAGCAGTTCTTC. The whole variable domain, filled in from reference TRBV30 and TRBJ2-1, reads SQTIHQWPATLVQPVGSPLSLECTVEGTSNPNLYWYRQAAGRGLQLLFYSVGIGQISSEVPQNLSASRPQDRQFILSSKKLLLSDSGFYLCAWSVYLAGGPDNEQFFGPGTRLTVL.

This chain links TRBV18 with TRBJ1-2, with TRBD1 matching over 8 bases. CDR1 is KGHSH, CDR2 LQKENI, per germline. V trimming: 2 bases; J trimming: 6 bases; junction bases outside the gene matches: 20. The CDR3 runs 19 residues. The CDR3 nucleotides read TGTGCCAGCTCACCAACCGCCGGGCCTTATGCTCAGGGGGCGAATGGCTACACCTTC. Translated, it gives CASSPTAGPYAQGANGYTF.

The V call is TRBV4-2, the J call TRBJ1-2; TRBD1 might be the D (5 bases). The germline gives CDR1 LGHNA, CDR2 YNFKEQ. V lost 1 base and J lost 6, with 9 bases in between. The CDR3 is 13 amino acids. The CDR3 DNA reads as TGTGCCAGCAGCCAAGCCCAGGGTGATGGCTACACCTTC. This gives the protein CASSQAQGDGYTF.

The rearrangement links TRBV14 to TRBJ2-5; D is unclear. The CDR3 runs to 15 residues. V lost 0 bases and J 5 bases, leaving 13 bases between the germline ends. From germline, CDR1 is SGHDN and CDR2 FVKESK. CDR3: CASSQDTHYPETQYF. CDR3 in DNA: TGTGCCAGCAGCCAAGATACGCACTACCCTGAGACCCAGTACTTC.

The CDR3 DNA follows: TGTGCCAGCAGTGACCCGGGACAGGGGAATTCCTATGGCTACACCTTC. It specifies CASSDPGQGNSYGYTF. This rearrangement joins TRBV6-1 to TRBJ1-2; 10 positions match TRBD1. The germline CDR1 and CDR2 sequences are MNHNS and SASEGT. The length of the CDR3 is 16 residues. After removal of 3 bases from V and 4 bases from J, the junction contained 8 bases not matched to a gene.

This clone was counted a single time. The gene calls are TRBV6-1 and TRBJ1-4; D unresolved. This CDR3 region has 14 residues. Germline assignment: CDR1 MNHNS and CDR2 SASEGT. V dropped 5 bases and J dropped 12 bases, with 19 bases sitting between them. CDR3 residues: CASSTPPPREQLFF. Written as DNA, the CDR3 is TGTGCCAGCAGTACTCCGCCCCCCCGGGAGCAACTGTTTTTT.

CDR3 loop: CASSSQGQGGIDTQYF. The CDR3, as DNA: TGCGCCAGCAGCTCGCAGGGACAGGGGGGTATAGATACGCAGTATTTT. This chain links TRBV5-1 with TRBJ2-3; 11 bases align to TRBD1. CDR3 length equals 16 residues. The junction had 8 bases not matched to a gene; V was cut back by 3 bases and J by 5 bases. From germline, CDR1 is SGHRS and CDR2 YFSETQ.

The chain employs TRBV10-1 and TRBJ2-5; perhaps TRBD1 as D (6 bases). CDR1 and CDR2 from the germline V gene are WNHNN and SYGVQD (reference sequence). This CDR3 comprises 14 residues. The V end lost 0 bases, the J end lost 5 bases, and 10 bases lay between the germline ends. The CDR3 DNA reads TGCGCCAGCAGTGAGTCCGACAGGAGGGAGACCCAGTACTTC. Amino acid sequence: CASSESDRRETQYF.